A single T cell receptor beta chain is shown here with its context. Using immunoSEQ multiplex PCR, the repertoire was profiled, and TCRdb retains in-frame clones only, with some absent. Of 130,000 to 150,000 clones listed, approximately 87% are singletons. The sample belongs to a study of blood T cell repertoires in COVID-19. The CDR3 contains 12 residues. The germline V gene encodes CDR1 SQVTM and CDR2 ANQGSEA. With 4 bases removed from V and 1 base from J, the gap between germline ends came to 7 bases. The V and J genes are TRBV29-1 and TRBJ1-1; D call uncertain. Sequenced material: peripheral blood. The sequence was obtained from a man in his fifties who had recovered from COVID-19. The CDR3, as DNA: TGCAGCGTTGCACAGAGGAACACTGAAGCTTTCTTT. Encoded protein: CSVAQRNTEAFF.